This T cell receptor (beta chain) was identified during a study of blood T cells in healthy people across ages. Sample-barcoded 5' priming and a J-beta primer mix drove a second PCR of 7 to 11 cycles. TCRdb re-called the 5' RACE reads with MiXCR, one entry per CDR3 protein. The sample includes 750,000 to 950,000 distinct CDR3 sequences, approximately 55% of them seen just once. This clonotype showed up just a few times. Its antigen is still unknown. Each sample gave at least 6.5 million isolated PBMCs. Study results and caveats: Naive T cell percentage showed a strong correlation with TCR beta diversity.

The germline gives CDR1 SGDLS, CDR2 YYNGEE. The CDR3 length is 16 residues. This sequence joins TRBV9 and TRBJ2-4; D not certain. Gene TRBJ2-7 matches the end of the DNA better, so the J call may be wrong. The receptor's source is a man older than 75 in good health. Sequenced input: blood. The CDR3 here is CASSPQVGTTAYEQYF. The CDR3 region has the DNA TGTGCCAGCAGCCCTCAAGTAGGAACTACCGCCTACGAGCAGTACTTC.